This T cell receptor (beta chain) originates from a study of T-cell reconstitution after alpha-beta-depleted transplantation in children. Preparation of the TCRbeta library used unique molecular identifiers. TCRdb recomputed calls from the PCR reads with MiXCR, one row per CDR3 protein. This repertoire shows 500,000 or so distinct CDR3 sequences, about 33% found once; its top ten account for 2% to 2.5%. The CDR3 is 14 amino acids. V dropped 3 bases and J dropped 5; count of bases not matched to a gene: 5. CDR1 and CDR2 (germline): KGHDR, SFDVKD. This clonotype appeared a single time. The clonotype originates from a human donor who donated a stem cell graft to a child with aplastic anemia. This chain connects TRBV24-1 to TRBJ2-5, with 7 bases that match TRBD2. The sample was PBMCs from the stem cell graft donor, taken from the stem cell graft. CDR3 DNA: TGTGCCACCAGTGATCGTAGCGGGCTCGAGACCCAGTACTTC. Encoded protein: CATSDRSGLETQYF.